This T cell receptor beta chain comes out of a study of cytomegalovirus exposure and HLA in healthy donors. Germline CDR1 reads SGHRS; CDR2 reads YFSETQ. This CDR3 comprises 13 residues. V trimming: 2 bases; J trimming: 5 bases; junction bases outside the gene matches: 3. Primers included in the PCR were 60 Vbeta and 13 Jbeta primers. Clones were read by immunoSEQ multiplex PCR, and TCRdb kept only the in-frame ones, dropping some. Here the sample spans 80,000 to 100,000 clones, roughly 80% being singletons. The TCR comes from a man over 45 in good health and CMV-seropositive. This rearrangement joins TRBV5-1 to TRBJ1-1, with 7 nucleotides matching TRBD1. The sequenced sample was PBMCs. Written as DNA, the CDR3 is TGCGCCAGCAGCTTCACAGGGGATACTGAAGCTTTCTTT. Protein: CASSFTGDTEAFF.